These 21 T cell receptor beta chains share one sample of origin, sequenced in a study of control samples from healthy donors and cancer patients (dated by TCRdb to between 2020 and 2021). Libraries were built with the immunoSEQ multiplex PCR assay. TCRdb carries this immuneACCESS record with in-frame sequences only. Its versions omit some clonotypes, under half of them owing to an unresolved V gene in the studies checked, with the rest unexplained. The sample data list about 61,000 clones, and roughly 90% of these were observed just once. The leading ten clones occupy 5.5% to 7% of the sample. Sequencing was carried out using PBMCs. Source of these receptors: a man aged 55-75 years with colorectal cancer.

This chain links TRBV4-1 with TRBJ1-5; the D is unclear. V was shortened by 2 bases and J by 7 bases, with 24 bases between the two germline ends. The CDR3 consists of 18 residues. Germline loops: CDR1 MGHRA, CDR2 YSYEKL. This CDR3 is CASSQWLGDTLISQPQHF. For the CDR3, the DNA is TGCGCCAGCAGCCAATGGCTGGGAGACACCCTGATTTCACAGCCCCAGCATTTT.

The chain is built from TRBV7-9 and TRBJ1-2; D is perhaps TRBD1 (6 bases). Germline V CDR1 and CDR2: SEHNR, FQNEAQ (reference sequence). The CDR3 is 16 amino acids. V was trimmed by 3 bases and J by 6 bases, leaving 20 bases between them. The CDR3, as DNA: TGTGCCAGCAGCTTTCCCGTTTGGGCAGGGGAGGATGGCTACACCTTC. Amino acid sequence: CASSFPVWAGEDGYTF.

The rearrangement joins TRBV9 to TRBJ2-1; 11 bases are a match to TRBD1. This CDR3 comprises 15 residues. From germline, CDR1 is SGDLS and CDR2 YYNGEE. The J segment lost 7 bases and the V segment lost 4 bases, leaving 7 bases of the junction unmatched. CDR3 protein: CASSWGQGDRNEQFF. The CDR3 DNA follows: TGTGCCAGCAGCTGGGGACAGGGGGACCGGAATGAGCAGTTCTTC.

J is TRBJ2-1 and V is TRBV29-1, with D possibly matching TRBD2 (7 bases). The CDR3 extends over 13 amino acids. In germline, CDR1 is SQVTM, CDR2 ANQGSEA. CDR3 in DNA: TGCAGGGTCGAGGGGGGGGCCTATGATGAGCAGTTCTTC. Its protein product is CRVEGGAYDEQFF.

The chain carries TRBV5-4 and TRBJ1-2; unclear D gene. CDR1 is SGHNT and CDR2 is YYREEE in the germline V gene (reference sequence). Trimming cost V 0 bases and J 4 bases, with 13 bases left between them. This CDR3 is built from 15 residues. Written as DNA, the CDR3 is TGTGCCAGCAGCTTGGCGCCGGCAGGAGTCTATGGCTACACCTTC. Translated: CASSLAPAGVYGYTF. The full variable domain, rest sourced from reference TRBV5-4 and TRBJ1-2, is ETGVTQSPTHLIKTRGQQVTLRCSSQSGHNTVSWYQQALGQGPQFIFQYYREEENGRGNFPPRFSGLQFPNYSSELNVNALELDDSALYLCASSLAPAGVYGYTFGSGTRLTVV.

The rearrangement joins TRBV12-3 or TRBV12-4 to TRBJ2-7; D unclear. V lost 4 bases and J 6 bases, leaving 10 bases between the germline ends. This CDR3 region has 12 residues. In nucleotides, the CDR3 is TGTGCCAGCAGTTCTCTCTTTGGCGAGCAGTACTTC. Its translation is CASSSLFGEQYF.

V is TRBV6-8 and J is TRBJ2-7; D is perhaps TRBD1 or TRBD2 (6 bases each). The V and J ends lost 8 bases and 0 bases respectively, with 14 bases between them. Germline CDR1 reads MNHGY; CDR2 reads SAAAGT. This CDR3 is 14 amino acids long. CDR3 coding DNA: TGTGCCAGCTCTCGGGGGCGCAGCTCCTACGAGCAGTACTTC. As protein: CASSRGRSSYEQYF.

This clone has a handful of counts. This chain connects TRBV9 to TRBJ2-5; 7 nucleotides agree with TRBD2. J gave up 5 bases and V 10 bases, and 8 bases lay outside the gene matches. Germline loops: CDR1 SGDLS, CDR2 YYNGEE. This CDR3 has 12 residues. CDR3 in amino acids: CASRGDGETQYF. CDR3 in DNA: TGTGCCTCCCGGGGGGATGGGGAGACCCAGTACTTC.

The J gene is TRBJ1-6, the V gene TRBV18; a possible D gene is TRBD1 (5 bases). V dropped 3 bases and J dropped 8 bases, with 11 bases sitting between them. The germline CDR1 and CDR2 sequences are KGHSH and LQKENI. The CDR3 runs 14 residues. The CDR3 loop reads CASSPGGNHSPLHF. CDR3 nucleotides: TGTGCCAGCTCACCCGGGGGGAATCATTCACCCCTCCACTTT.

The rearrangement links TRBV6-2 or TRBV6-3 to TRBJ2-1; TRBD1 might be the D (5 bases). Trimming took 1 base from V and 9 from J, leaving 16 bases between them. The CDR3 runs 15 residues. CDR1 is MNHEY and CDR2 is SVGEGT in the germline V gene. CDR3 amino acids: CASSYWGSPVPEQFF. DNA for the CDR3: TGTGCCAGCAGTTACTGGGGCTCCCCAGTACCTGAGCAGTTCTTC.

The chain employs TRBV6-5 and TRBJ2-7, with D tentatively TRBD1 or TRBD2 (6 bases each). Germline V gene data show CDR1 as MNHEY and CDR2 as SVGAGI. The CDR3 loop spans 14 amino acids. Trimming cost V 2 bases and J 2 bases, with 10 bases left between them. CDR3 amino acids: CASSYRGATYEQYF. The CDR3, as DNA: TGTGCCAGCAGTTACAGGGGGGCCACCTACGAGCAGTACTTC.

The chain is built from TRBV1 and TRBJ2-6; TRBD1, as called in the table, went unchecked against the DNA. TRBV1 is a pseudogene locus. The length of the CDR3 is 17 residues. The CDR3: CTSSQTTPSSGANVLTF. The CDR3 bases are TGCACCAGCAGCCAAACAACACCCAGCTCTGGGGCCAACGTCCTGACTTTC.

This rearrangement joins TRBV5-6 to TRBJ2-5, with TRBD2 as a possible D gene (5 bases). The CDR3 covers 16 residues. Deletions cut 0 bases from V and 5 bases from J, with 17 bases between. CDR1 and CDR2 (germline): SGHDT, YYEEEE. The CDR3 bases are TGTGCCAGCAGCTTGGGGGTCGGGGATCCGGTGGAGACCCAGTACTTC. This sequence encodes CASSLGVGDPVETQYF.

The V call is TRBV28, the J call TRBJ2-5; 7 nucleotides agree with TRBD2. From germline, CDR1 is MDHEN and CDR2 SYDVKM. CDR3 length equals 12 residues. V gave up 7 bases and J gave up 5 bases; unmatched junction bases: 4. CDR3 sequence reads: CASIGGTETQYF. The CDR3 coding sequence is TGTGCCAGCATCGGGGGGACGGAGACCCAGTACTTC.

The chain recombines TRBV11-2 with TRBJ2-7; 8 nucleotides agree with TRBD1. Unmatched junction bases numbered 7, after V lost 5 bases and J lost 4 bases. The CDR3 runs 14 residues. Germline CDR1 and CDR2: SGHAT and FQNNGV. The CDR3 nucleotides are TGTGCCAGCAGCACTACAGGGGGTGCGTACGAGCAGTACTTC. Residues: CASSTTGGAYEQYF. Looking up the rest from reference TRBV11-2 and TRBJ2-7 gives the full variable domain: EAGVAQSPRYKIIEKRQSVAFWCNPISGHATLYWYQQILGQGPKLLIQFQNNGVVDDSQLPKDRFSAERLKGVDSTLKIQPAKLEDSAVYLCASSTTGGAYEQYFGPGTRLTVT.

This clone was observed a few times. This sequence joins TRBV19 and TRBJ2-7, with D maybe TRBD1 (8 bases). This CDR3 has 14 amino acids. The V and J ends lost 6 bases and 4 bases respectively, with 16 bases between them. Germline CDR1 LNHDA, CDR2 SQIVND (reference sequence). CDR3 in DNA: TGTGCCAGTAGCCGGACAGGGAGGGGGTACGAGCAGTACTTC. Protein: CASSRTGRGYEQYF.

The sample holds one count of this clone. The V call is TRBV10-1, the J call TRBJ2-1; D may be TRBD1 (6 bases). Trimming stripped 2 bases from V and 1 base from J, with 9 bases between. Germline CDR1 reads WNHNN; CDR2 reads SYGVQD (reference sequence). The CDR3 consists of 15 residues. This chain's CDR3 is CASSETGQSYNEQFF. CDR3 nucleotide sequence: TGCGCCAGCAGTGAGACTGGACAGTCCTACAATGAGCAGTTCTTC.

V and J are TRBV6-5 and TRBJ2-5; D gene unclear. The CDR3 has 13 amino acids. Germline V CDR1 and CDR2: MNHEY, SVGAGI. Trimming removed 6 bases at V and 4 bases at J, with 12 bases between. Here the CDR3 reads CASRASVRETQYF. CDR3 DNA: TGTGCCAGCAGAGCGTCGGTGAGAGAGACCCAGTACTTC.

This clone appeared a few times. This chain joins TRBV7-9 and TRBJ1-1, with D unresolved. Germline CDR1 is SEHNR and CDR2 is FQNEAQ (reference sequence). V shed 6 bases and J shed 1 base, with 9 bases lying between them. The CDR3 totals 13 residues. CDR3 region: CASRQLQNTEAFF. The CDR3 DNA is TGTGCCAGCAGACAGCTACAGAACACTGAAGCTTTCTTT.

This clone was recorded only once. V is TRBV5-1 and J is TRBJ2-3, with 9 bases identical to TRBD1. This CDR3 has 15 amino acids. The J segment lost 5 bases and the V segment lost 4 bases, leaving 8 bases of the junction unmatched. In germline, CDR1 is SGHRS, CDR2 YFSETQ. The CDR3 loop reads CASSAGTGSVDTQYF. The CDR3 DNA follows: TGCGCCAGCAGCGCGGGGACAGGGTCGGTAGATACGCAGTATTTT.

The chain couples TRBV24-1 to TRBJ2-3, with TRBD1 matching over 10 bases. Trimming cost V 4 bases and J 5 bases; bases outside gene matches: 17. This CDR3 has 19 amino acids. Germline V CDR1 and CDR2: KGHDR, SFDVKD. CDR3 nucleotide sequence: TGTGCCACCAGTGAGCCGGGACAGGGGAGAATAGGGGGGGGAGATACGCAGTATTTT. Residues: CATSEPGQGRIGGGDTQYF.